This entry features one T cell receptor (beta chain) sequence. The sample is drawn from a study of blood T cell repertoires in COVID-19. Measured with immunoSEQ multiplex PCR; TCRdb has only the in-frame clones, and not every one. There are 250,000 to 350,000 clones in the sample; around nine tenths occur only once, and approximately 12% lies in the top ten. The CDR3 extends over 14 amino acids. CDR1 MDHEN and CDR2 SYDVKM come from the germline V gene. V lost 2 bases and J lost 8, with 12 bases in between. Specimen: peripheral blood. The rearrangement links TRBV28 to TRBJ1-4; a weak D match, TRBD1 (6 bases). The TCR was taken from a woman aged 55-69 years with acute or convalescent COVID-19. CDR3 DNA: TGTGCCAGCAGTTTAGTACAGGGCCCCGAAAAACTGTTTTTT. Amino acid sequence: CASSLVQGPEKLFF.